Each of the 20 T cell receptor beta chains below was sequenced from the same sample in a study of blood T cell repertoires in COVID-19. Method: immunoSEQ multiplex PCR; TCRdb's copy keeps in-frame clones and lacks some. This table holds some 350,000 clones, approximately 89% found once. The sample was peripheral blood. The origin of the receptors is a woman under 30 who had recovered from COVID-19.

This chain uses TRBV5-1 with TRBJ2-3; perhaps TRBD1 as D (5 bases). CDR3 length: 15 amino acids. The germline V gene encodes CDR1 SGHRS and CDR2 YFSETQ. Trimming shortened V by 0 bases and J by 0 bases, and 8 bases separated the two germline ends. The chain's CDR3 is CASSLVGASTDTQYF. The CDR3 DNA is TGCGCCAGCAGCTTGGTAGGGGCTAGCACAGATACGCAGTATTTT.

The rearrangement joins TRBV11-2 to TRBJ2-3, with 8 bases identical to TRBD1. J was trimmed by 3 bases and V by 5 bases; bases with no gene match: 7. Germline lookup yields CDR1 SGHAT and CDR2 FQNNGV. The CDR3 is made up of 15 amino acids. The CDR3: CASSKTGQGTDTQYF. CDR3 in DNA: TGTGCCAGCAGCAAGACTGGACAGGGTACAGATACGCAGTATTTT.

The chain combines TRBV7-9 with TRBJ2-7, with TRBD1 identical over 8 bases. The germline V gene encodes CDR1 SEHNR and CDR2 FQNEAQ (reference sequence). J gave up 3 bases and V 5 bases, and 9 bases lay outside the gene matches. The CDR3 has 15 residues. The CDR3, as DNA: TGTGCCAGCAGCCGGCAGGCAGGGGGCCTCTACGAGCAGTACGTC. Its protein is CASSRQAGGLYEQYV.

The chain has TRBV19 and TRBJ1-2; 8 positions agree with TRBD1. J lost 6 bases, V lost 3 bases, and 9 bases had no gene match. Per germline, CDR1 LNHDA and CDR2 SQIVND (reference sequence). This CDR3 spans 15 amino acids. The CDR3 protein is CASSIRGQGGHGYTF. CDR3 sequence (DNA): TGTGCCAGTAGTATTAGAGGACAGGGTGGACATGGCTACACCTTC. Full variable domain (rest looked up from reference TRBV19 and TRBJ1-2): DGGITQSPKYLFRKEGQNVTLSCEQNLNHDAMYWYRQDPGQGLRLIYYSQIVNDFQKGDIAEGYSVSREKKESFPLTVTSAQKNPTAFYLCASSIRGQGGHGYTFGSGTRLTVV.

The chain carries TRBV28 and TRBJ1-3; D uncertain. Per germline, CDR1 MDHEN and CDR2 SYDVKM. V dropped 4 bases and J dropped 1 base, with 8 bases sitting between them. CDR3 length equals 14 residues. The CDR3 region is CASSSAMSGNTIYF. CDR3 nucleotide sequence: TGTGCCAGCAGTTCCGCGATGTCTGGAAACACCATATATTTT. Full variable domain (rest looked up from reference TRBV28 and TRBJ1-3): DVKVTQSSRYLVKRTGEKVFLECVQDMDHENMFWYRQDPGLGLRLIYFSYDVKMKEKGDIPEGYSVSREKKERFSLILESASTNQTSMYLCASSSAMSGNTIYFGEGSWLTVV.

The rearrangement uses TRBV27 and TRBJ2-7, with 7 bases aligning to TRBD1. The CDR3 is made up of 14 amino acids. The J segment lost 5 bases and the V segment lost 4 bases, leaving 8 bases of the junction unmatched. Germline V gene sequence: CDR1 MNHEY, CDR2 SMNVEV (reference sequence). CDR3 bases: TGTGCCAGCAGTTCGTCGACAGGGTCCCACGAGCAGTACGTC. It yields the protein CASSSSTGSHEQYV.

V usage is TRBV9 and J usage is TRBJ2-2; TRBD1 might be the D (6 bases). CDR1 is SGDLS and CDR2 is YYNGEE in the germline V gene. Trimming shortened V by 0 bases and J by 0 bases, and 9 bases separated the two germline ends. This CDR3 spans 16 amino acids. In nucleotides, the CDR3 is TGTGCCAGCAGCGTAGGCAGGGGACCGAACACCGGGGAGCTGTTTTTT. As protein: CASSVGRGPNTGELFF.

The V call is TRBV6-5, the J call TRBJ2-5, with unresolved D. Deletions cut 0 bases from V and 3 bases from J, with 8 bases between. The CDR3 runs 14 residues. From germline, CDR1 is MNHEY and CDR2 SVGAGI. The DNA for the CDR3 is TGTGCCAGCAGTTACTCTGGCTTTAAAGAGACCCAGTACTTC. This gives the protein CASSYSGFKETQYF.

The V and J genes are TRBV19 and TRBJ2-1; 10 positions match TRBD2. Trimming at V came to 6 bases and at J to 0 bases, leaving 17 bases not matched to a gene. The germline gives CDR1 LNHDA, CDR2 SQIVND (reference sequence). The CDR3 length is 20 residues. This chain's CDR3 is CASRKWQGTSGTSSYNEQFF. Here the CDR3 DNA reads TGTGCCAGTAGGAAATGGCAGGGAACTAGCGGGACGAGCTCCTACAATGAGCAGTTCTTC.

V and J are TRBV7-9 and TRBJ1-6, with 7 bases matching TRBD1. The CDR3 has 14 amino acids. V was clipped by 3 bases and J by 10 bases; unmatched bases: 6. The germline V gene has CDR1 SEHNR and CDR2 FQNEAQ (reference sequence). As DNA, the CDR3 is TGTGCCAGCAGCTTTGGAGGGGGCGAGTCACCCCTCCACTTT. Translating it yields CASSFGGGESPLHF. The variable domain in full, completed from reference TRBV7-9 and TRBJ1-6, reads DTGVSQNPRHKITKRGQNVTFRCDPISEHNRLYWYRQTLGQGPEFLTYFQNEAQLEKSRLLSDRFSAERPKGSFSTLEIQRTEQGDSAMYLCASSFGGGESPLHFGNGTRLTVT.

This rearrangement joins TRBV15 to TRBJ2-3; weak D call: TRBD2 (6 bases). Germline values: CDR1 LNHNV, CDR2 YYDKDF (reference sequence). Trimming took off 8 bases at V and 3 bases at J, with 24 bases between the two ends. The CDR3 runs to 17 residues. This CDR3 is CATPQRVGLASTDTQYF. As DNA, the CDR3 is TGTGCCACCCCTCAGAGAGTCGGGCTAGCGTCGACAGATACGCAGTATTTT.

This clone was observed a few times. The rearrangement joins TRBV19 to TRBJ1-1; 8 bases align to TRBD1. The V gene end was trimmed by 7 bases and the J gene end by 2 bases; junction bases not matched to a gene: 6. CDR1 is LNHDA and CDR2 is SQIVND in the germline V gene (reference sequence). The CDR3 covers 14 residues. This CDR3 is CASTRTGLNTEAFF. The CDR3 coding sequence is TGTGCCAGTACCCGGACAGGGCTCAACACTGAAGCTTTCTTT. Complete variable domain (other parts from reference TRBV19 and TRBJ1-1): DGGITQSPKYLFRKEGQNVTLSCEQNLNHDAMYWYRQDPGQGLRLIYYSQIVNDFQKGDIAEGYSVSREKKESFPLTVTSAQKNPTAFYLCASTRTGLNTEAFFGQGTRLTVV.

The J gene is TRBJ1-5, the V gene TRBV7-2; TRBD1 is a possible D gene (5 bases). Germline lookup yields CDR1 SGHTA and CDR2 FQGNSA. Deletions cut 1 base from V and 6 bases from J, with 16 bases between. The CDR3 has 16 amino acids. The CDR3 loop is CASSLDDSMRPQPQHF. CDR3 in DNA: TGTGCCAGCAGCTTAGACGACAGTATGAGGCCTCAGCCCCAGCATTTT.

This chain links TRBV5-4 with TRBJ1-2; the match to TRBD1 covers 7 bases. CDR3 size: 14 residues. Germline lookup yields CDR1 SGHNT and CDR2 YYREEE (reference sequence). After removal of 0 bases from V and 4 bases from J, the junction contained 3 bases not matched to a gene. CDR3 coding DNA: TGTGCCAGCAGCTTGGATCCAGGGGGCTATGGCTACACCTTC. As protein: CASSLDPGGYGYTF.

The chain links TRBV6-5 to TRBJ2-7; TRBD1 aligns across 7 bases. Trimming cost V 6 bases and J 6 bases; bases outside gene matches: 5. This CDR3 is built from 12 residues. Germline assignment: CDR1 MNHEY and CDR2 SVGAGI. This CDR3 is CASSWGQFEQYV. CDR3 DNA: TGTGCCAGCAGCTGGGGACAGTTCGAGCAGTACGTC.

The chain links TRBV11-2 to TRBJ1-1; D gene ambiguous. CDR3 length: 14 residues. V lost 2 bases and J 6 bases, leaving 13 bases between the germline ends. Germline values: CDR1 SGHAT, CDR2 FQNNGV. The CDR3, as DNA: TGTGCCAGCAGCTTAAGAGGTGGTATACCTGAAGCTTTCTTT. It encodes CASSLRGGIPEAFF.

This chain joins TRBV7-9 and TRBJ2-2; maybe TRBD2 (6 bases). The CDR3 loop spans 19 amino acids. Trimming cost V 5 bases and J 3 bases, with 25 bases left between them. Germline V gene lookup returns CDR1 SEHNR and CDR2 FQNEAQ (reference sequence). This chain's CDR3 is CASSIIYTTFWGDTGELFF. CDR3 DNA sequence: TGTGCCAGCAGCATAATTTATACGACATTTTGGGGGGACACCGGGGAGCTGTTTTTT.

The chain uses TRBV29-1 and TRBJ1-2; 7 nucleotides line up with TRBD1. CDR1 and CDR2 (germline): SQVTM, ANQGSEA. After removal of 0 bases from V and 1 base from J, the junction contained 8 bases not matched to a gene. CDR3 length equals 16 residues. CDR3 nucleotide sequence: TGCAGCGTTGAAGACGACAGGGCGCGGGGTAACTATGGCTACACCTTC. Its protein is CSVEDDRARGNYGYTF.

The chain recombines TRBV28 with TRBJ1-6; D not resolved. Trimming took 6 bases from V and 8 from J, leaving 17 bases between them. CDR1 and CDR2 from the germline V gene are MDHEN and SYDVKM. The CDR3 totals 15 residues. The CDR3 sequence is CASSPKRLSHSPLHF. Written as DNA, the CDR3 is TGTGCCAGCAGCCCCAAGCGACTCTCACATTCACCCCTCCACTTT.

The rearrangement uses TRBV9 and TRBJ2-2, with D perhaps TRBD2 (6 bases). V lost 0 bases and J lost 3, with 18 bases in between. The CDR3 is 18 amino acids. Germline CDR1 is SGDLS and CDR2 is YYNGEE. CDR3 amino acids: CASSVDGRVAAYTGELFF. As DNA, the CDR3 is TGTGCCAGCAGCGTAGATGGGAGAGTAGCGGCTTACACCGGGGAGCTGTTTTTT.